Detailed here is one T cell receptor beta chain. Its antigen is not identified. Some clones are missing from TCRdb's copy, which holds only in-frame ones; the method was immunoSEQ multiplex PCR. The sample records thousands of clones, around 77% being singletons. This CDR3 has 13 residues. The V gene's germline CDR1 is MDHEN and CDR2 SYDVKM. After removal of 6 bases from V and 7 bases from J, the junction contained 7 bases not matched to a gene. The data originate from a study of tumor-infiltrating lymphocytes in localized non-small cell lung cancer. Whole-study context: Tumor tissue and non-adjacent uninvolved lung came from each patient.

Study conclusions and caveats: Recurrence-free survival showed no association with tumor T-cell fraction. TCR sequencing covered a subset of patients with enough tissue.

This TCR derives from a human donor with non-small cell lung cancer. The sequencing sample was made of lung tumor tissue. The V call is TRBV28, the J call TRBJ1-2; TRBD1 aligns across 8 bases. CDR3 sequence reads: CASRRTGRPGYTF. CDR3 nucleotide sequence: TGTGCCAGCAGGCGGACAGGGCGCCCTGGCTACACCTTC.